The 27 T cell receptor beta chains below were found in one sample sequenced in a study of vaccination effects on CD4 cells after COVID-19. The antigens for these receptors are not known. The culture ran for around ten days before CD4+ T cells were isolated. Measured with immunoSEQ multiplex PCR; TCRdb has only the in-frame clones, and not every one. The top ten clones hold about 10% of a sample with approximately 50,000 clones, 76% of them seen once. The material sequenced was CD4+ T cells from PBMCs cultured without peptide, taken before COVID-19 vaccination. Receptors originate from a human donor who had a prior SARS-CoV-2 infection.

The chain's CDR3 is CASSLSGTEETQYF. CDR3 DNA sequence: TGTGCCAGCAGCTTATCGGGGACAGAAGAGACCCAGTACTTC. The chain couples TRBV11-3 to TRBJ2-5, with 7 bases identical to TRBD1. Trimming took 2 bases from V and 3 from J; bases not matched to a gene: 3. This CDR3 contains 14 residues. Germline V gene sequence: CDR1 SGHNT, CDR2 YENEEA.

Only a few counts were recorded for this clone. The chain links TRBV6-5 to TRBJ2-3; 7 bases map to TRBD1. The V gene end was trimmed by 7 bases and the J gene end by 5 bases; junction bases not matched to a gene: 9. Germline lookup yields CDR1 MNHEY and CDR2 SVGAGI. The CDR3 extends over 14 amino acids. The CDR3 protein is CASKLRGRGDTQYF. The CDR3 DNA sequence: TGTGCCAGCAAATTAAGGGGGCGCGGAGATACGCAGTATTTT.

This clone was found a few times. The chain couples TRBV7-9 to TRBJ2-1, with TRBD2 matching 8 bases. Germline CDR1 SEHNR, CDR2 FQNEAQ (reference sequence). The CDR3 has 15 amino acids. Unmatched junction bases numbered 6, after V lost 6 bases and J lost 2 bases. The CDR3 DNA is TGTGCCAGCAGGTCGATTAGCGGGGCCTACAATGAGCAGTTCTTC. It encodes CASRSISGAYNEQFF.

V and J are TRBV7-8 and TRBJ1-4, with 9 bases aligning to TRBD1. CDR1 is SGHVS and CDR2 is FQNEAQ in the germline V gene. J gave up 7 bases and V 0 bases, and 9 bases lay outside the gene matches. The CDR3 is 17 amino acids. The chain's CDR3 is CASSLADRGIRGEKLFF. CDR3 DNA sequence: TGTGCCAGCAGCTTAGCAGACAGGGGGATTCGCGGTGAAAAACTGTTTTTT.

The chain employs TRBV11-2 and TRBJ2-1; D unclear. V was shortened by 1 base and J by 10 bases, with 11 bases between the two germline ends. Germline V CDR1 and CDR2: SGHAT, FQNNGV. The CDR3 covers 13 residues. The CDR3 spells CASSLGSMGEQFF. The CDR3 DNA reads TGTGCCAGCAGCTTAGGAAGTATGGGGGAGCAGTTCTTC. The complete variable domain, with remaining parts taken from reference TRBV11-2 and TRBJ2-1, reads EAGVAQSPRYKIIEKRQSVAFWCNPISGHATLYWYQQILGQGPKLLIQFQNNGVVDDSQLPKDRFSAERLKGVDSTLKIQPAKLEDSAVYLCASSLGSMGEQFFGPGTRLTVL.

This sequence joins TRBV27 and TRBJ1-1; no firm D call. The CDR3 is 15 residues long. V shed 2 bases and J shed 0 bases, with 10 bases lying between them. Germline lookup yields CDR1 MNHEY and CDR2 SMNVEV (reference sequence). CDR3: CASSLMGSMNTEAFF. CDR3 DNA sequence: TGTGCCAGCAGTTTAATGGGCAGCATGAACACTGAAGCTTTCTTT.

This clone was seen a few times. This chain uses TRBV7-9 with TRBJ2-5; D is undetermined. From germline, CDR1 is SEHNR and CDR2 FQNEAQ (reference sequence). This CDR3 contains 12 residues. V was cut by 8 bases and J by 0 bases, with 7 bases left in between. The CDR3 here is CASSWYQETQYF. DNA of the CDR3: TGTGCCAGCTCCTGGTACCAAGAGACCCAGTACTTC.

This chain connects TRBV7-2 to TRBJ1-1, with a possible D match to TRBD1 (6 bases). V lost 2 bases and J lost 3, with 13 bases in between. CDR3 length: 15 residues. Per germline, CDR1 SGHTA and CDR2 FQGNSA. CDR3 in DNA: TGTGCCAGCAGCTTAATGGGGCAGGGGTACACTGAAGCTTTCTTT. As protein: CASSLMGQGYTEAFF.

This clone was observed a handful of times. V gene TRBV29-1 combines with J gene TRBJ1-1; weak D call: TRBD1 (5 bases). The CDR3 consists of 14 residues. Germline CDR1 reads SQVTM; CDR2 reads ANQGSEA. V lost 5 bases to trimming and J lost 1 base, with 14 bases between them. DNA for the CDR3: TGCAGCGTTTGGGGCGGCAGGAGGAACACTGAAGCTTTCTTT. Its translation: CSVWGGRRNTEAFF.

The chain combines TRBV24-1 with TRBJ2-7; either TRBD1 or TRBD2 may supply D (6 bases each). V lost 4 bases and J lost 4, with 16 bases in between. The germline V gene has CDR1 KGHDR and CDR2 SFDVKD. The CDR3 consists of 15 residues. CDR3 region: CATSEGGTLDYEQYF. CDR3 DNA sequence: TGTGCCACCAGTGAAGGCGGGACACTCGATTACGAGCAGTACTTC.

The CDR3 bases are TGTGCCAGCAGCTTGGAAGAGGGGCAGGGAGAGACCCAGTACTTC. It translates to CASSLEEGQGETQYF. J is TRBJ2-5 and V is TRBV5-4, with D perhaps TRBD1 or TRBD2 (5 bases each). V gave up 0 bases and J gave up 4 bases, with 13 bases separating them. In germline, CDR1 is SGHNT, CDR2 YYREEE (reference sequence). There are 15 residues in the CDR3.

The chain carries TRBV6-5 and TRBJ1-2; 7 bases match TRBD1. The CDR3 contains 12 residues. Trimming took 6 bases from V and 6 from J; bases not matched to a gene: 4. Germline V lookup: CDR1 MNHEY, CDR2 SVGAGI. CDR3 sequence reads: CASRGDSDGYTF. CDR3 DNA: TGTGCCAGCAGGGGGGACAGTGATGGCTACACCTTC.

J is TRBJ2-6 and V is TRBV3-1 (or the pseudogene TRBV3-2), with D tentatively TRBD1 (6 bases). The CDR3 runs to 20 residues. From germline, CDR1 is LGHDT and CDR2 YNNKEL (reference sequence). The ends were cut back, 2 bases at V and 4 bases at J, with 24 bases in the middle. CDR3 sequence reads: CASSQMHGTPGFEGANVLTF. The DNA of the CDR3 is TGTGCCAGCAGCCAAATGCACGGGACACCTGGTTTCGAAGGGGCCAACGTCCTGACTTTC.

The chain is built from TRBV5-1 and TRBJ2-7, with 9 bases lining up with TRBD2. CDR1 is SGHRS, CDR2 YFSETQ, per germline. This CDR3 region has 13 residues. V trimming: 5 bases; J trimming: 6 bases; junction bases outside the gene matches: 6. The CDR3 nucleotides read TGCGCCAGCAGGCGGGAGGGCCGGGGCGAGCAGTACTTC. Translated, it gives CASRREGRGEQYF. Together with reference TRBV5-1 and TRBJ2-7, the CDR3 gives the full variable domain: KAGVTQTPRYLIKTRGQQVTLSCSPISGHRSVSWYQQTPGQGLQFLFEYFSETQRNKGNFPGRFSGRQFSNSRSEMNVSTLELGDSALYLCASRREGRGEQYFGPGTRLTVT.

This clone showed up just once. V usage is TRBV10-3 and J usage is TRBJ1-6, with a weak D call TRBD1 (5 bases). Trimming cost V 6 bases and J 7 bases, with 7 bases left between them. The CDR3 is 12 amino acids. Germline V gene sequence: CDR1 ENHRY, CDR2 SYGVKD. CDR3 bases: TGTGCCATCAGGGGGGACAATTCACCCCTCCACTTT. Translated: CAIRGDNSPLHF.

The chain recombines TRBV5-1 with TRBJ1-3; the match to TRBD1 covers 7 bases. CDR1 and CDR2 from the germline V gene are SGHRS and YFSETQ. The CDR3 loop spans 13 amino acids. Trimming removed 3 bases from V and 3 bases from J; junction bases left unmatched: 0. The CDR3, as DNA: TGCGCCAGCAGCTGGGACAGTGGAAACACCATATATTTT. Translated: CASSWDSGNTIYF.

V is TRBV11-2 and J is TRBJ2-1, with 10 bases lining up with TRBD2. Trimming cost V 3 bases and J 0 bases; bases outside gene matches: 8. The CDR3 loop spans 18 amino acids. The V gene's germline CDR1 is SGHAT and CDR2 FQNNGV. CDR3 sequence (DNA): TGTGCCAGCAGCTTGCGAATCTTAGCGGGAGGCTCCTACAATGAGCAGTTCTTC. Protein product: CASSLRILAGGSYNEQFF.

This clone was seen more than once but under ten times. The chain is built from TRBV5-1 and TRBJ2-2; 8 nucleotides align to TRBD1. CDR1 SGHRS and CDR2 YFSETQ come from the germline V gene. Losses at the gene ends were 1 base for V and 4 bases for J; bases not matched to a gene: 3. This CDR3 is 15 amino acids long. CDR3 in amino acids: CASSLWTGSTGELFF. DNA for the CDR3: TGCGCCAGCAGCTTGTGGACAGGGTCCACCGGGGAGCTGTTTTTT.

This clone has just a few counts. This chain links TRBV19 with TRBJ1-6; the D is unclear. With 1 base removed from V and 8 bases from J, the gap between germline ends came to 6 bases. CDR3 size: 13 residues. Germline V gene sequence: CDR1 LNHDA, CDR2 SQIVND (reference sequence). CDR3 residues: CASSIVPDSPLHF. CDR3 coding DNA: TGTGCCAGTAGTATAGTTCCGGATTCACCCCTCCACTTT.

The rearrangement joins TRBV3-1 (or the pseudogene TRBV3-2) to TRBJ2-1; D may match TRBD1 or TRBD2 (5 bases each). V lost 3 bases and J 9 bases, leaving 18 bases between the germline ends. This CDR3 comprises 15 residues. Per germline, CDR1 LGHDT and CDR2 YNNKEL (reference sequence). The CDR3 region is CASSHSTYTRGEQFF. In DNA form, the CDR3 reads TGTGCCAGCAGCCACTCTACCTACACGAGGGGTGAGCAGTTCTTC.

The CDR3 protein is CATGTGGEETQYF. CDR3 sequence (DNA): TGTGCAACAGGGACTGGAGGTGAAGAGACCCAGTACTTC. J is TRBJ2-5 and V is TRBV9; perhaps D is TRBD1 or TRBD2 (6 bases each). Germline CDR1 and CDR2: SGDLS and YYNGEE. This CDR3 comprises 13 residues.

This chain uses TRBV29-1 with TRBJ2-5, with D perhaps matching TRBD1 (5 bases). Trimming took off 6 bases at V and 5 bases at J, with 16 bases between the two ends. Per the germline V gene, CDR1 is SQVTM and CDR2 is ANQGSEA. The CDR3 is 13 residues long. CDR3 sequence reads: CSVSRQGRETQYF. The CDR3 DNA reads TGCAGCGTGTCAAGGCAGGGTCGGGAGACCCAGTACTTC.

V is TRBV6-5 and J is TRBJ2-7; TRBD1 is a possible D gene (6 bases). Germline V gene lookup returns CDR1 MNHEY and CDR2 SVGAGI. This CDR3 is 13 amino acids long. V was clipped by 4 bases and J by 7 bases, with 14 bases between them. CDR3 residues: CASSSPGQREQYF. CDR3 coding DNA: TGTGCCAGCAGTTCCCCGGGACAACGGGAGCAGTACTTC.

This clone was counted once. The rearrangement joins TRBV6-5 to TRBJ2-3, with 7 bases that match TRBD1. The germline CDR1 and CDR2 sequences are MNHEY and SVGAGI. CDR3 size: 14 residues. The trim removed 5 bases at V and 2 bases at J, leaving 4 bases unmatched. Here the CDR3 reads CASSPDRDTDTQYF. The CDR3 DNA reads TGTGCCAGCAGTCCCGACAGGGACACAGATACGCAGTATTTT.

The chain combines TRBV7-2 with TRBJ2-7; 9 bases are a match to TRBD1. Unmatched junction bases numbered 7, after V lost 5 bases and J lost 2 bases. CDR3 length: 15 amino acids. Germline CDR1 SGHTA, CDR2 FQGNSA. The CDR3 here is CASSRLGTGPYEQYF. DNA for the CDR3: TGTGCCAGCAGCCGTTTGGGGACAGGGCCCTACGAGCAGTACTTC.

This clone was observed a few times. The CDR3 DNA sequence: TGTGCCAGCAGCCAAGAAGGACGTAGTTACGCGGATGAGCAGTTCTTC. Amino acid sequence: CASSQEGRSYADEQFF. The chain combines TRBV4-2 with TRBJ2-1; D is undetermined. CDR1 LGHNA and CDR2 YNFKEQ come from the germline V gene. The CDR3 is 16 amino acids. V dropped 0 bases and J dropped 8 bases, with 17 bases sitting between them.

V and J are TRBV5-5 and TRBJ2-3, with TRBD1 matching 7 bases. The CDR3 contains 15 residues. Germline loops: CDR1 SGHKS, CDR2 YYEKEE (reference sequence). Losses at the gene ends were 1 base for V and 5 bases for J; bases not matched to a gene: 7. The CDR3 nucleotides read TGTGCCAGCAGCTTGACAGGGGATTTCGGAGATACGCAGTATTTT. The encoded protein is CASSLTGDFGDTQYF.